The 5 T cell receptor beta chains in this list originate from one sample, sequenced in a study of STAT5B mutations in CD4+ large granular lymphocyte leukemia. The method was immunoSEQ multiplex PCR; TCRdb's version includes in-frame clones alone and lacks a portion of them. This table has about 32,000 clones, less than 90% appearing once. The specimen was CD4+ T cells from blood buffy coats. The receptors derive from a human donor in good health.

The rearrangement joins TRBV28 to TRBJ2-7; D uncertain. The germline V and J ends were trimmed by 3 bases and 6 bases, with 3 bases remaining between them. This CDR3 has 10 residues. CDR1 and CDR2 (germline): MDHEN, SYDVKM. CDR3: CASSFSEQYF. As DNA, the CDR3 is TGTGCCAGCAGTTTCTCCGAGCAGTACTTC.

Comments on this clone: A read error may produce the germline difference seen at one junction end. This chain links TRBV4-1 with TRBJ2-3; D is ambiguous. The CDR3 loop spans 16 amino acids. The germline CDR1 and CDR2 sequences are MGHRA and YSYEKL. CDR3 in amino acids: CASSQDLWAERDAQYF. CDR3 nucleotides: TGCGCCAGCAGCCAAGATCTTTGGGCGGAACGAGATGCGCAGTATTTT.

The chain carries TRBV5-1 and TRBJ1-6; no definite D call. Trimming removed 4 bases from V and 8 bases from J, with 19 bases in between. The germline V gene encodes CDR1 SGHRS and CDR2 YFSETQ. This CDR3 is 16 amino acids long. The CDR3 loop is CASSLDPHGGDSPLHF. In nucleotides, the CDR3 is TGCGCCAGCAGCCTAGATCCCCACGGCGGAGATTCACCCCTCCACTTT.

In DNA form, the CDR3 reads TGTGCCAGCAGGCCGGGACAGGAGGTTAGCACCATATATTTT. Translation: CASRPGQEVSTIYF. This chain connects TRBV6-5 to TRBJ1-3; 8 nucleotides line up with TRBD1. After removal of 6 bases from V and 9 bases from J, the junction contained 10 bases not matched to a gene. CDR1 MNHEY and CDR2 SVGAGI come from the germline V gene. This CDR3 has 14 residues.

This clone has just a few counts. V and J are TRBV28 and TRBJ2-7; the D is unclear. CDR3 length: 15 residues. Germline V CDR1 and CDR2: MDHEN, SYDVKM. Deletions cut 5 bases from V and 0 bases from J, with 14 bases between. The CDR3 DNA reads TGTGCCAGCAGTCCTATGACCCCGAGCTCCTACGAGCAGTACTTC. Translated, it gives CASSPMTPSSYEQYF.